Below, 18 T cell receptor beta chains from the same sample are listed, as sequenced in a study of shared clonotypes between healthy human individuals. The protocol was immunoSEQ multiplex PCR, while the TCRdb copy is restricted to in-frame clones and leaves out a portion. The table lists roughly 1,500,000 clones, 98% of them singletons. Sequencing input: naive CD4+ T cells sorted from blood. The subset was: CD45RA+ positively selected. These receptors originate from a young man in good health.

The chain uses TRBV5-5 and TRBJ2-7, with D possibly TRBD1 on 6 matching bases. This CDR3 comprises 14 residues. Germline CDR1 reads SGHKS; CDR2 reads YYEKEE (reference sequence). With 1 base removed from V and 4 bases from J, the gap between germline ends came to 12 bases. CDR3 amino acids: CASSLSGARYEQYF. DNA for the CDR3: TGTGCCAGCAGCTTGTCAGGGGCGCGGTACGAGCAGTACTTC.

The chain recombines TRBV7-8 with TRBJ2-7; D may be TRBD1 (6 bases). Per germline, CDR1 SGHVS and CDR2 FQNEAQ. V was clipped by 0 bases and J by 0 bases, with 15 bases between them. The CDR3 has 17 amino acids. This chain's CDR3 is CASSLANPGQISYEQYF. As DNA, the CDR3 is TGTGCCAGCAGCTTAGCTAACCCCGGACAGATCTCCTACGAGCAGTACTTC.

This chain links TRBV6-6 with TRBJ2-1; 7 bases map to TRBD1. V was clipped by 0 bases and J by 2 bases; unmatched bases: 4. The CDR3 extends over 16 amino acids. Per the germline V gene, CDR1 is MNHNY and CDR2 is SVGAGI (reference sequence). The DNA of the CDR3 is TGTGCCAGCAGTTACTCGAGAGACAGGGCCTACAATGAGCAGTTCTTC. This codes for CASSYSRDRAYNEQFF.

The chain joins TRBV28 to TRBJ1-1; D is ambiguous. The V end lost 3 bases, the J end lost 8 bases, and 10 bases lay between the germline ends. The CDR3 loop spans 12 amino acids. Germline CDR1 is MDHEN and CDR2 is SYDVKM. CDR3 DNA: TGTGCCAGCAGTTTGGTGGCATTGGAAGCTTTCTTT. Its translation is CASSLVALEAFF. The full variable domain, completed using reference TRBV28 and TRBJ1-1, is DVKVTQSSRYLVKRTGEKVFLECVQDMDHENMFWYRQDPGLGLRLIYFSYDVKMKEKGDIPEGYSVSREKKERFSLILESASTNQTSMYLCASSLVALEAFFGQGTRLTVV.

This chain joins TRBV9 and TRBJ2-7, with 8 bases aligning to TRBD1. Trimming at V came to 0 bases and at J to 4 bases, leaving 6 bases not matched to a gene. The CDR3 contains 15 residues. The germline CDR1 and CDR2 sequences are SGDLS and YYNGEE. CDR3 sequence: CASSVANGQGYEQYF. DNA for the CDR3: TGTGCCAGCAGCGTAGCTAACGGACAGGGATACGAGCAGTACTTC.

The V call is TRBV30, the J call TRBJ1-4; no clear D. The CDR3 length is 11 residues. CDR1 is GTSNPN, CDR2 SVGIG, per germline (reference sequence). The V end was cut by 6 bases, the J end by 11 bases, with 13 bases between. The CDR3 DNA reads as TGTGCCTGTGGCCCCTGGGAGAAACTGTTTTTT. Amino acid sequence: CACGPWEKLFF.

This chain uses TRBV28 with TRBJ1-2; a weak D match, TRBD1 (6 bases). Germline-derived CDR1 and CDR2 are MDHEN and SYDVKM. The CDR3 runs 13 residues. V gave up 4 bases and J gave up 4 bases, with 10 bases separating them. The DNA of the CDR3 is TGTGCCAGCAGTTCACAGGGAATCTATGGCTACACCTTC. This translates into CASSSQGIYGYTF.

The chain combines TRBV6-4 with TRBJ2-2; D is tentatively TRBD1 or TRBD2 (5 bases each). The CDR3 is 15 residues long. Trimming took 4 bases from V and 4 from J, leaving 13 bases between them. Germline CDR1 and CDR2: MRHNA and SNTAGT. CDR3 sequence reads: CASSATGQGTGELFF. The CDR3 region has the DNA TGTGCCAGCAGTGCGACGGGGCAGGGCACCGGGGAGCTGTTTTTT.

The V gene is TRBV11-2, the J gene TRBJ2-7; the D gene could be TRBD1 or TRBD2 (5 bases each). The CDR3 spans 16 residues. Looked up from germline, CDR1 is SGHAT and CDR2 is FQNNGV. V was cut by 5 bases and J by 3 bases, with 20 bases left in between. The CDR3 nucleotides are TGTGCCAGCAGCCCAAGCCCCGGGACGGAATTCTACGAGCAGTACTTC. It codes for CASSPSPGTEFYEQYF.

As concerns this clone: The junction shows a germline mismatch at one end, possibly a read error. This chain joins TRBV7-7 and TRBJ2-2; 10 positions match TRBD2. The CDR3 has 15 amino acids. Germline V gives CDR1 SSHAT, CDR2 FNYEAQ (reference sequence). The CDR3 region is CASSTLAGVAGELFF. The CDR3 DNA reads TGTGCTAGCAGCACTCTAGCGGGGGTTGCCGGGGAGCTGTTTTTT.

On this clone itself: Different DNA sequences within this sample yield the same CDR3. The CDR3 is CASSLVAGNTIYF. CDR3 nucleotides: TGTGCCAGCAGTTTGGTCGCTGGAAACACCATATATTTT. This chain links TRBV28 with TRBJ1-3; no reliable D call. Per the germline V gene, CDR1 is MDHEN and CDR2 is SYDVKM. Trimming took 3 bases from V and 2 from J, leaving 5 bases between them. The CDR3 extends over 13 amino acids.

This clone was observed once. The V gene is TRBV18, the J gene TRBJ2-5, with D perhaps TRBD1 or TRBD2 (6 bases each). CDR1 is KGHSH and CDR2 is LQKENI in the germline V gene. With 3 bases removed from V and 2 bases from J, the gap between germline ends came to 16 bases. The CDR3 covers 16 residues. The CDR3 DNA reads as TGTGCCAGCTCACCGACCAGGGGAGGATCACAAGAGACCCAGTACTTC. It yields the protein CASSPTRGGSQETQYF.

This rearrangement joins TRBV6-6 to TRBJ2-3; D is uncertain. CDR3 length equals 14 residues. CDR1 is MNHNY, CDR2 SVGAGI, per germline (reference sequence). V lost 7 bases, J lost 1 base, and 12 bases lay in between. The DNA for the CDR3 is TGTGCCAGCACGGAGCCCGCTGGCACAGATACGCAGTATTTT. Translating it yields CASTEPAGTDTQYF.

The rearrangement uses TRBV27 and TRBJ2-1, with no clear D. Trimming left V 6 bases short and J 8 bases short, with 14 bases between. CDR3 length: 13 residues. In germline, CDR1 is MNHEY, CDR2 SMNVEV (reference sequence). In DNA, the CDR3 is TGTGCCAGCAGAGTGGCAGGTTTCGATGAGCAGTTCTTC. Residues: CASRVAGFDEQFF.

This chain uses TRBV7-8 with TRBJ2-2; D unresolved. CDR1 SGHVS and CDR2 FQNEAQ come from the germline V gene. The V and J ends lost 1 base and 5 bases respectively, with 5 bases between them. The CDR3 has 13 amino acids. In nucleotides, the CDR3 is TGTGCCAGCAGCTTAGTGAGGACCGGGGAGCTGTTTTTT. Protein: CASSLVRTGELFF.

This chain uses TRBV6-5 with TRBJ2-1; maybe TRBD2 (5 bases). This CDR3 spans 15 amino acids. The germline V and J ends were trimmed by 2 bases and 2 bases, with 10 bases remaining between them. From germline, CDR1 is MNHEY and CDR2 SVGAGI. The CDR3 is CASSYDTRTYNEQFF. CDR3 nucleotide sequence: TGTGCCAGCAGTTACGACACTAGAACCTACAATGAGCAGTTCTTC.

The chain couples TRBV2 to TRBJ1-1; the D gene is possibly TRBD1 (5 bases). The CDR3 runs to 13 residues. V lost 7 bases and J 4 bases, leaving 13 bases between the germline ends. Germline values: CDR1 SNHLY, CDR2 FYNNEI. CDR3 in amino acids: CASMGRVITEAFF. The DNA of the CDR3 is TGTGCCAGCATGGGCAGGGTCATCACTGAAGCTTTCTTT.

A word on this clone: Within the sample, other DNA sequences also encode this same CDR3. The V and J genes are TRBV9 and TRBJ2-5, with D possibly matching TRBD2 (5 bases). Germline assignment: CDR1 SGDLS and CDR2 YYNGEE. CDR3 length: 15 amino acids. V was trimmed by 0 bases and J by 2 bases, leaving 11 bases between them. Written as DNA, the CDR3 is TGTGCCAGCAGCGTAGAGGCTAGCAGTCAAGAGACCCAGTACTTC. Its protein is CASSVEASSQETQYF.